A single sample is the source of the 24 T cell receptor beta chains below, sequenced in a study of monozygotic twins with inflammatory bowel disease. TCRdb reworked the 5' RACE reads into one entry per CDR3 protein, no DNA. The sample table sets out more than 350,000 distinct CDR3 sequences. Sample: blood. The receptors stem from a human donor with ulcerative colitis or Crohn's disease, or a healthy co-twin of an affected twin (not recorded which).

V gene TRBV29-1 combines with J gene TRBJ2-7; the D gene TCRdb calls, TRBD2, cannot be checked with no DNA. This CDR3 contains 13 residues. In germline, CDR1 is SQVTM, CDR2 ANQGSEA. The CDR3 here is CSVATLVPGEQYF.

The J gene is TRBJ2-3, the V gene TRBV20-1; the TCRdb call, TRBD2, lacks DNA for checking. CDR3 length: 14 amino acids. Germline lookup yields CDR1 DFQATT and CDR2 SNEGSKA (reference sequence). The CDR3 spells CSASRGLAGDTQYF.

The V gene is TRBV7-9, the J gene TRBJ2-7; TCRdb gives TRBD1 as the D gene, but with no DNA this cannot be confirmed. This CDR3 is 14 amino acids long. CDR1 is SEHNR and CDR2 is FQNEAQ in the germline V gene (reference sequence). CDR3 in amino acids: CASSRQGQTLHPYF.

This chain connects TRBV4-1 to TRBJ2-5. The CDR3 runs 13 residues. CDR1 and CDR2 from the germline V gene are MGHRA and YSYEKL. The CDR3 is CASSQGFQETQYF.

This chain uses TRBV27 with TRBJ2-2; TCRdb designates TRBD2, a call that cannot be tested without DNA. CDR1 is MNHEY, CDR2 SMNVEV, per germline (reference sequence). This CDR3 contains 16 residues. The CDR3 sequence: CASSLYEGLLTGELFF.

V usage is TRBV7-2 and J usage is TRBJ2-7; TCRdb calls TRBD1, which cannot be checked without DNA. From germline, CDR1 is SGHTA and CDR2 FQGNSA. The CDR3 length is 15 residues. CDR3 amino acids: CASSLMGQAPYEQYF.

Here the CDR3 reads CASSQDSAKQYNEQFF. The chain combines TRBV4-1 with TRBJ2-1. The CDR3 runs to 16 residues. Germline lookup yields CDR1 MGHRA and CDR2 YSYEKL.

This chain connects TRBV5-1 to TRBJ1-1; TCRdb's D call of TRBD1 is untestable without DNA. Germline values: CDR1 SGHRS, CDR2 YFSETQ. The CDR3 has 16 amino acids. CDR3 in amino acids: CASSLPSQAMNTEAFF.

The V and J genes are TRBV6-2 or TRBV6-3 and TRBJ2-7. Germline V CDR1 and CDR2: MNHEY, SVGEGT. The CDR3 sequence is 12 residues long. The CDR3: CASSYSPDEQYF.

V usage is TRBV5-1 and J usage is TRBJ2-2; with no DNA, the TCRdb D assignment of TRBD2 cannot be verified. The germline CDR1 and CDR2 sequences are SGHRS and YFSETQ. This CDR3 is built from 16 residues. The CDR3 loop reads CASSFLSGTNTGELFF.

This chain connects TRBV28 to TRBJ2-1; with no DNA, the TCRdb D assignment of TRBD1 cannot be verified. The CDR3 length is 12 residues. Germline V gene lookup returns CDR1 MDHEN and CDR2 SYDVKM. The CDR3: CASSPTGPEQFF.

This CDR3 is CASSAPANEQFF. This sequence joins TRBV9 and TRBJ2-1. Germline lookup yields CDR1 SGDLS and CDR2 YYNGEE. The CDR3 is 12 amino acids.

This chain joins TRBV2 and TRBJ2-2; lacking DNA, the TRBD1 call made by TCRdb goes unchecked. Germline V gene sequence: CDR1 SNHLY, CDR2 FYNNEI. This CDR3 spans 14 amino acids. The CDR3 is CASYGTGRRGELFF.

The CDR3 loop reads CAISGDYEQYF. The chain recombines TRBV10-3 with TRBJ2-7. Looked up from germline, CDR1 is ENHRY and CDR2 is SYGVKD. The length of the CDR3 is 11 residues.

The V call is TRBV20-1, the J call TRBJ2-1; the D call of TRBD1 rests on TCRdb alone, since no DNA is present to check it. The CDR3 runs 14 residues. Per the germline V gene, CDR1 is DFQATT and CDR2 is SNEGSKA (reference sequence). CDR3 loop: CSTWGENSYNEQFF.

The chain links TRBV2 to TRBJ1-6. The CDR3 loop spans 17 amino acids. Germline CDR1 and CDR2: SNHLY and FYNNEI. This CDR3 reads CASSEALGRLGNSPLHF.

The rearrangement joins TRBV9 to TRBJ2-1; TCRdb's D call of TRBD2 is untestable without DNA. CDR3 length equals 17 residues. CDR1 and CDR2 from the germline V gene are SGDLS and YYNGEE. The CDR3 loop is CASSAEPGLAVYNEQFF.

J is TRBJ2-5 and V is TRBV7-2; TCRdb's assignment of TRBD2 cannot be checked, as there is no DNA. Per germline, CDR1 SGHTA and CDR2 FQGNSA. This CDR3 has 15 amino acids. CDR3: CASSWGLARGETQYF.

The CDR3 spells CASSVGGLGNTEAFF. The chain employs TRBV9 and TRBJ1-1. CDR1 is SGDLS and CDR2 is YYNGEE in the germline V gene. This CDR3 comprises 15 residues.

This CDR3 reads CASSNPTGDLYGYTF. The rearrangement joins TRBV6-5 to TRBJ1-2; absent DNA, TCRdb's TRBD1 call cannot be checked. Germline V gives CDR1 MNHEY, CDR2 SVGAGI. This CDR3 has 15 residues.

The rearrangement links TRBV19 to TRBJ1-5; TCRdb picks TRBD1, but there is no DNA to check that call. CDR1 LNHDA and CDR2 SQIVND come from the germline V gene (reference sequence). CDR3 size: 15 residues. CDR3 region: CASSTVYSGNQPQHF.

The rearrangement uses TRBV6-1 and TRBJ1-5. The CDR3 has 12 amino acids. From germline, CDR1 is MNHNS and CDR2 SASEGT. This CDR3 reads CASSDRPQPQHF.

CDR3 sequence reads: CASSLAGTDYYGYTF. This chain links TRBV7-2 with TRBJ1-2; the D call from TCRdb, TRBD1, cannot be confirmed without DNA. The CDR3 is made up of 15 amino acids. From germline, CDR1 is SGHTA and CDR2 FQGNSA.

The chain couples TRBV6-1 to TRBJ2-1; there is no DNA to check the TCRdb D call of TRBD1. Germline V gene data show CDR1 as MNHNS and CDR2 as SASEGT. The CDR3 extends over 14 amino acids. The CDR3 loop reads CASGRGTDYNEQFF.